Below are 20 T cell receptor beta chains sequenced from a single sample in a study of blood T cell repertoires in COVID-19. TCRdb keeps only in-frame clones here, not all; method: immunoSEQ multiplex PCR. The table records approximately 230,000 clones, approximately 79% of them present only once. Sequencing input: peripheral blood. The origin of the receptors is a woman aged 40-49 years with active or convalescent COVID-19.

V usage is TRBV2 and J usage is TRBJ1-1, with D unresolved. CDR1 and CDR2 (germline): SNHLY, FYNNEI. The CDR3 extends over 14 amino acids. V lost 7 bases and J 4 bases, leaving 16 bases between the germline ends. The DNA of the CDR3 is TGTGCCAGCACGGGTTGGGTTCAAGGCACTGAAGCTTTCTTT. It codes for CASTGWVQGTEAFF.

The chain carries TRBV9 and TRBJ2-1; 7 positions agree with TRBD1. The CDR3 is 14 residues long. Germline V gives CDR1 SGDLS, CDR2 YYNGEE. With V trimmed by 2 bases and J by 6 bases, 5 bases remained unmatched. CDR3 in amino acids: CASSVGTVGNEQFF. The CDR3 DNA follows: TGTGCCAGCAGCGTTGGGACAGTAGGCAATGAGCAGTTCTTC.

CDR3 sequence (DNA): TGTGCCAGCAGCGTAGGCCGCGGGGGGGGCTACTATGGCTACACCTTC. This gives the protein CASSVGRGGGYYGYTF. The rearrangement uses TRBV9 and TRBJ1-2; tentative D call: TRBD1 (6 bases). This CDR3 has 16 residues. V lost 0 bases, J lost 3 bases, and 15 bases lay in between. Germline loops: CDR1 SGDLS, CDR2 YYNGEE.

This chain connects TRBV5-1 to TRBJ1-1; D possibly corresponds to TRBD1 (6 bases). Germline V gene data show CDR1 as SGHRS and CDR2 as YFSETQ. The length of the CDR3 is 13 residues. Trimming took 7 bases from V and 4 from J, leaving 14 bases between them. The CDR3 sequence: CASGGGRGTEAFF. CDR3 bases: TGCGCCAGCGGGGGGGGCAGAGGCACTGAAGCTTTCTTT.

The rearrangement links TRBV5-5 to TRBJ1-1; D is uncertain. There are 15 residues in the CDR3. Trimming shortened V by 4 bases and J by 5 bases, and 18 bases separated the two germline ends. Germline values: CDR1 SGHKS, CDR2 YYEKEE (reference sequence). This chain's CDR3 is CASSRLGTGKTEAFF. Here the CDR3 DNA reads TGTGCCAGCAGCCGTCTCGGTACGGGGAAGACTGAAGCTTTCTTT.

This clone was detected many times. The chain has TRBV29-1 and TRBJ2-7; D not resolved. The V gene's germline CDR1 is SQVTM and CDR2 ANQGSEA. This CDR3 has 14 residues. V dropped 4 bases and J dropped 3 bases, with 16 bases sitting between them. CDR3 sequence (DNA): TGCAGCGTTGTAGACTTTCCGTCTTTCTACGAGCAGTACTTC. This codes for CSVVDFPSFYEQYF.

The table lists this clone with a few counts. The chain recombines TRBV9 with TRBJ2-3, with D perhaps matching TRBD2 (5 bases). Germline CDR1 SGDLS, CDR2 YYNGEE. With 4 bases removed from V and 1 base from J, the gap between germline ends came to 13 bases. This CDR3 is built from 15 residues. Here the CDR3 reads CASSPRARGTDTQYF. CDR3 nucleotide sequence: TGTGCCAGCAGCCCGAGGGCAAGGGGCACAGATACGCAGTATTTT.

The chain is built from TRBV5-1 and TRBJ1-2, with D hard to call. The CDR3 is 14 amino acids. V was cut by 3 bases and J by 0 bases, with 9 bases left in between. Germline V lookup: CDR1 SGHRS, CDR2 YFSETQ. This CDR3 is CASSSRGANYGYTF. CDR3 nucleotide sequence: TGCGCCAGCAGCTCCCGCGGGGCTAACTATGGCTACACCTTC.

The chain is built from TRBV2 and TRBJ2-7; possibly TRBD2 for D (6 bases). CDR1 is SNHLY and CDR2 is FYNNEI in the germline V gene. Trimming removed 1 base from V and 2 bases from J, with 9 bases in between. The CDR3 runs 14 residues. CDR3 coding DNA: TGTGCCAGCAGTGAAGGCGGGGTGGCCTACGAGCAGTACTTC. Protein: CASSEGGVAYEQYF.

The V gene is TRBV4-1, the J gene TRBJ2-1; D is unresolved. V was shortened by 0 bases and J by 1 base, with 10 bases between the two germline ends. The CDR3 length is 16 residues. From germline, CDR1 is MGHRA and CDR2 YSYEKL. CDR3 DNA: TGCGCCAGCAGCCAAGAAACAGCAGATTCCTACAATGAGCAGTTCTTC. Its translation: CASSQETADSYNEQFF.

The rearrangement uses TRBV6-5 and TRBJ1-1; D remains ambiguous. V shed 7 bases and J shed 1 base, with 10 bases lying between them. The CDR3 consists of 13 residues. CDR1 is MNHEY, CDR2 SVGAGI, per germline. CDR3 protein: CASTYEGNTEAFF. In DNA, the CDR3 is TGTGCCAGCACCTACGAGGGGAACACTGAAGCTTTCTTT.

V and J are TRBV6-6 and TRBJ2-7, with 7 bases matching TRBD2. The germline V gene encodes CDR1 MNHNY and CDR2 SVGAGI (reference sequence). The CDR3 runs 15 residues. Trimming removed 4 bases from V and 4 bases from J; junction bases left unmatched: 10. CDR3 loop: CASSSPGEGAYEQYF. The CDR3 DNA sequence: TGTGCCAGCAGTTCCCCCGGGGAGGGAGCATACGAGCAGTACTTC.

The chain uses TRBV5-1 and TRBJ1-1, with D tentatively TRBD1 (5 bases). Trimming shortened V by 1 base and J by 1 base, and 11 bases separated the two germline ends. The germline gives CDR1 SGHRS, CDR2 YFSETQ. This CDR3 contains 15 residues. CDR3 sequence (DNA): TGCGCCAGCAGCTTGAGGGGCGGGGGGAACACTGAAGCTTTCTTT. Amino acid sequence: CASSLRGGGNTEAFF.

This clone was counted only a few times. The chain is built from TRBV5-5 and TRBJ1-2; D uncertain. The CDR3 loop spans 14 amino acids. Germline V CDR1 and CDR2: SGHKS, YYEKEE (reference sequence). The V and J ends lost 0 bases and 2 bases respectively, with 8 bases between them. CDR3 region: CASSLGAVNYGYTF. CDR3 nucleotides: TGTGCCAGCAGCTTGGGTGCGGTAAACTATGGCTACACCTTC.

This chain joins TRBV29-1 and TRBJ1-6, with TRBD1 matching over 7 bases. This CDR3 region has 13 residues. Trimming cost V 8 bases and J 6 bases; bases outside gene matches: 7. Germline CDR1 SQVTM, CDR2 ANQGSEA. The CDR3 DNA follows: TGCAGCATTCGACAGGGTGGTAATTCACCCCTCCACTTT. Residues: CSIRQGGNSPLHF.

This clone was counted between two and nine times. The rearrangement links TRBV28 to TRBJ2-7, with a weak D call TRBD2 (5 bases). The V and J ends lost 6 bases and 3 bases respectively, with 15 bases between them. Germline CDR1 and CDR2: MDHEN and SYDVKM. CDR3 size: 14 residues. This CDR3 is CASRPGLIYYEQYF. The CDR3 nucleotides are TGTGCCAGCAGACCTGGACTCATATACTACGAGCAGTACTTC.

CDR3 residues: CASSDGAFSYNSPLHF. The DNA for the CDR3 is TGTGCCAGCAGTGACGGAGCGTTCTCCTATAATTCACCCCTCCACTTT. This chain links TRBV6-1 with TRBJ1-6; D unresolved. The germline gives CDR1 MNHNS, CDR2 SASEGT. Between the trimmed V and J ends, which lost 3 bases and 0 bases, there was a span of 9 bases. This CDR3 comprises 16 residues.

The chain carries TRBV15 and TRBJ2-2; possible D gene TRBD1, 5 bases. V lost 6 bases to trimming and J lost 6 bases, with 17 bases between them. Germline V gene data show CDR1 as LNHNV and CDR2 as YYDKDF (reference sequence). The CDR3 extends over 15 amino acids. CDR3 nucleotide sequence: TGTGCCACCAGTAATCGGACAACCACCTCCGGGGAGCTGTTTTTT. The encoded protein is CATSNRTTTSGELFF.

This chain uses TRBV6-5 with TRBJ2-7; 9 bases map to TRBD2. From germline, CDR1 is MNHEY and CDR2 SVGAGI. The trim removed 0 bases at V and 6 bases at J, leaving 6 bases unmatched. The CDR3 is 15 amino acids. The CDR3 nucleotides are TGTGCCAGCAGTTACTCCTCGGCTAGCGGGGCCGAGCAGTACGTC. This sequence encodes CASSYSSASGAEQYV.

The genes are TRBV5-1 and TRBJ2-6; D unresolved. The CDR3 totals 14 residues. Between the trimmed V and J ends, which lost 3 bases and 4 bases, there was a span of 8 bases. Per the germline V gene, CDR1 is SGHRS and CDR2 is YFSETQ. CDR3 sequence (DNA): TGCGCCAGCAGCTATACAACAGGGGCCAACGTCCTGACTTTC. This encodes CASSYTTGANVLTF.